The 25 T cell receptor beta chains reported below all come from one sample, sequenced in a study of blood T cells in healthy people across ages. For the second PCR, which ran for about 7 to 11 cycles, a sample-barcoded 5' primer and a J-beta primer mix were used. In TCRdb, the 5' RACE reads were re-called with MiXCR into one record per CDR3 protein. The sample has about 970,000 distinct CDR3 sequences; about 51% are singletons. Sample: blood. Receptor source: an older woman in good health.

The chain couples TRBV9 to TRBJ2-5; 11 nucleotides match TRBD2. Germline CDR1 is SGDLS and CDR2 is YYNGEE. J lost 13 bases, V lost 2 bases, and 7 bases had no gene match. CDR3 size: 13 residues. The CDR3 bases are TGTGCCAGCAGCGTCGATAGCGGGAGGGCGTCGTACTTC. This codes for CASSVDSGRASYF.

V gene TRBV29-1 combines with J gene TRBJ1-2; D uncertain. The germline gives CDR1 SQVTM, CDR2 ANQGSEA. The CDR3 extends over 13 amino acids. Deletions cut 3 bases from V and 2 bases from J, with 10 bases between. CDR3 DNA: TGCAGCGTTGATCCGGGTGGGAACTATGGCTACACCTTC. Amino acids: CSVDPGGNYGYTF.

This clonotype turned up a few times. J is TRBJ1-2 and V is TRBV12-3 or TRBV12-4; perhaps TRBD1 as D (5 bases). The V gene lost 2 bases and the J gene lost 0 bases, with 7 bases spanning the gap. The CDR3 consists of 14 residues. Here the CDR3 DNA reads TGTGCCAGCAGTTTACGGGGGACTAACTATGGCTACACCTTC. It specifies CASSLRGTNYGYTF.

J is TRBJ2-7 and V is TRBV27; D not resolved. The ends were cut back, 6 bases at V and 0 bases at J, with 12 bases in the middle. The germline V gene encodes CDR1 MNHEY and CDR2 SMNVEV (reference sequence). This CDR3 is 14 amino acids long. The CDR3 nucleotides are TGTGCCAGCAGCAGCAGCTCGAGCTCCTACGAGCAGTACTTC. This codes for CASSSSSSSYEQYF.

About this clonotype: A read error is likely, as this CDR3 ends without the conserved phenylalanine or tryptophan. The chain carries TRBV29-1 and TRBJ2-7, with 7 positions matching TRBD1. CDR3 size: 14 residues. CDR1 and CDR2 from the germline V gene are SQVTM and ANQGSEA. The V and J ends lost 3 bases and 6 bases, in that order; junction bases with no gene match: 11. CDR3 protein: CSVDKQPGGSEQYL. The DNA of the CDR3 is TGCAGCGTTGACAAGCAACCAGGGGGTAGCGAGCAGTACTTA.

This clonotype was seen a few times. The rearrangement links TRBV5-1 to TRBJ2-7; the D call may be TRBD1 or TRBD2 (6 bases each). Trimming stripped 3 bases from V and 5 bases from J, with 12 bases between. The CDR3 covers 13 residues. From germline, CDR1 is SGHRS and CDR2 YFSETQ. This CDR3 is CASSWRGMDEQYF. The CDR3, as DNA: TGCGCCAGCAGCTGGAGGGGGATGGACGAGCAGTACTTC. Drawing the rest from reference TRBV5-1 and TRBJ2-7, the complete variable domain is KAGVTQTPRYLIKTRGQQVTLSCSPISGHRSVSWYQQTPGQGLQFLFEYFSETQRNKGNFPGRFSGRQFSNSRSEMNVSTLELGDSALYLCASSWRGMDEQYFGPGTRLTVT.

V and J are TRBV3-1 and TRBJ1-2; D unclear. V lost 1 base and J lost 3, with 9 bases in between. This CDR3 comprises 14 residues. Germline values: CDR1 LGHDT, CDR2 YNNKEL (reference sequence). This CDR3 reads CASSQAGTYYGYTF. The CDR3 DNA reads TGTGCCAGCAGCCAAGCCGGCACCTACTATGGCTACACCTTC.

V gene TRBV6-1 combines with J gene TRBJ1-5; no clear D. Per germline, CDR1 MNHNS and CDR2 SASEGT. Trimming pared 2 bases from V and 1 base from J, leaving 12 bases between. The CDR3 covers 16 residues. CDR3 DNA: TGTGCCAGCAGTGAAAACGACCTTGGGAGCAATCAGCCCCAGCATTTT. Translation: CASSENDLGSNQPQHF.

With regard to this clonotype: One end of the junction fails to match germline, which may point to a read error. The rearrangement joins TRBV28 to TRBJ1-2, with D perhaps matching TRBD1 (6 bases). CDR3 size: 15 residues. Germline loops: CDR1 MDHEN, CDR2 SYDVKM. The CDR3 protein is CASITIDSRSGGYTF. CDR3 nucleotide sequence: TGTGCCAGCATTACTATCGACAGCCGGTCGGGGGGCTACACCTTT.

This clonotype has more than one count but fewer than ten. This chain uses TRBV20-1 with TRBJ1-2; 7 bases fit TRBD1. The CDR3 covers 15 residues. The germline gives CDR1 DFQATT, CDR2 SNEGSKA (reference sequence). The V segment lost 4 bases and the J segment 3 bases; nucleotides outside the gene matches: 11. The CDR3 region is CSATNDREVDYGYTF. The CDR3 DNA reads as TGCAGTGCTACCAACGACAGGGAGGTTGACTATGGCTACACCTTC.

V gene TRBV10-3 combines with J gene TRBJ2-1; no clear D gene. V dropped 8 bases and J dropped 6 bases, with 14 bases sitting between them. This CDR3 has 13 amino acids. Per germline, CDR1 ENHRY and CDR2 SYGVKD. This CDR3 is CAIGRALGNEQFF. For the CDR3, the DNA is TGTGCCATCGGTCGAGCTTTGGGCAATGAGCAGTTCTTC.

The chain joins TRBV12-3 or TRBV12-4 to TRBJ2-3, with TRBD2 identical over 7 bases. The CDR3 totals 14 residues. The trim removed 8 bases at V and 3 bases at J, leaving 8 bases unmatched. CDR3 loop: CASAFRGVTDTQYF. CDR3 DNA sequence: TGTGCCAGCGCATTCCGGGGGGTAACAGATACGCAGTATTTT.

This clonotype appeared a few times. CDR3 in DNA: TGTGCCAGCAGACCCCGCCTTCGGGGTGGTGGAGAGACCCAGTACTTC. Its translation is CASRPRLRGGGETQYF. The chain couples TRBV6-5 to TRBJ2-5; perhaps TRBD2 as D (5 bases). The CDR3 loop spans 16 amino acids. CDR1 is MNHEY, CDR2 SVGAGI, per germline. V was pared by 6 bases and J by 4 bases, with 21 bases between.

The chain employs TRBV5-1 and TRBJ1-5, with D possibly being TRBD1 (5 bases). The CDR3 covers 15 residues. Per germline, CDR1 SGHRS and CDR2 YFSETQ. Trimming removed 4 bases from V and 5 bases from J, with 16 bases in between. The CDR3 coding sequence is TGCGCCAGCAGCACCGCGGGGGAAGGGGATCAGCCCCAGCATTTT. It is translated as CASSTAGEGDQPQHF.

There are a few counts of this clonotype. This chain connects TRBV3-1 to TRBJ1-1; TRBD1 agrees at 7 bases. Germline V gene sequence: CDR1 LGHDT, CDR2 YNNKEL (reference sequence). V lost 4 bases and J lost 1; bases outside the gene matches: 3. The CDR3 runs to 14 residues. The CDR3 nucleotides read TGTGCCAGCAGCCGACAGGGTCGGAACACTGAAGCTTTCTTT. Its protein is CASSRQGRNTEAFF.

This clonotype was detected only a few times. The chain employs TRBV4-3 and TRBJ2-5, with 8 bases that match TRBD2. CDR3 size: 17 residues. V lost 0 bases, J lost 4 bases, and 10 bases stayed unmatched. The germline V gene encodes CDR1 LGHNA and CDR2 YSLEER. This CDR3 reads CASSQDAGGRRSETQYF. Here the CDR3 DNA reads TGCGCCAGCAGCCAAGATGCTGGCGGGAGGAGGTCAGAGACCCAGTACTTC.

Only a few counts were recorded for this clonotype. The chain links TRBV7-9 to TRBJ1-3, with D possibly matching TRBD1 (6 bases). Germline assignment: CDR1 SEHNR and CDR2 FQNEAQ (reference sequence). V was shortened by 8 bases and J by 0 bases, with 20 bases between the two germline ends. This CDR3 comprises 17 residues. CDR3 protein: CASYPLGQPSSGNTIYF. CDR3 bases: TGTGCCAGCTATCCGCTGGGACAACCGAGCTCTGGAAACACCATATATTTT.

The chain recombines TRBV7-9 with TRBJ1-4, with D perhaps matching TRBD1 (5 bases). CDR3 length: 17 amino acids. Trimming removed 0 bases from V and 5 bases from J, with 16 bases in between. Germline-derived CDR1 and CDR2 are SEHNR and FQNEAQ (reference sequence). In DNA form, the CDR3 reads TGTGCCAGCAGCTTAGCGCTGGACCGGGACCGAAATGAAAAACTGTTTTTT. The encoded protein is CASSLALDRDRNEKLFF.

The chain's CDR3 is CASSQDPAQGRDTQYF. The CDR3 nucleotides read TGTGCCAGCAGCCAAGATCCCGCACAGGGAAGAGATACGCAGTATTTT. The chain links TRBV4-2 to TRBJ2-3, with D possibly TRBD1 on 6 matching bases. The CDR3 loop spans 16 amino acids. V lost 0 bases and J lost 5, with 15 bases in between. Germline V gives CDR1 LGHNA, CDR2 YNFKEQ.

The sample holds a few counts of this clonotype. The V call is TRBV5-6, the J call TRBJ2-7; TRBD1 is a possible D gene (6 bases). The CDR3 loop spans 11 amino acids. The germline V and J ends were trimmed by 5 bases and 7 bases, with 10 bases remaining between them. The germline CDR1 and CDR2 sequences are SGHDT and YYEEEE. For the CDR3, the DNA is TGTGCCAGCAGGCAGGGGCGAGAGCAGTACTTC. Residues: CASRQGREQYF.

The chain employs TRBV27 and TRBJ2-5; D is ambiguous. The CDR3 totals 14 residues. With 6 bases removed from V and 5 bases from J, the gap between germline ends came to 16 bases. Looked up from germline, CDR1 is MNHEY and CDR2 is SMNVEV (reference sequence). Here the CDR3 DNA reads TGTGCCAGCAGAGTTAGCTTTTCTCGGGAGACCCAGTACTTC. The encoded protein is CASRVSFSRETQYF.

The chain links TRBV28 to TRBJ2-7; D might be TRBD2 (6 bases). Germline V CDR1 and CDR2: MDHEN, SYDVKM. Deletions cut 5 bases from V and 6 bases from J, with 23 bases between. This CDR3 contains 16 residues. The CDR3 protein is CASSRRTGGSTGEQYF. CDR3 in DNA: TGTGCCAGCAGTCGACGAACAGGAGGGTCTACGGGCGAGCAGTACTTC.

CDR3 coding DNA: TGCGCCAGCAGCGGGTTGGGCTACAGGGTTACTGGGGCCAACGTCCTGACTTTC. It yields the protein CASSGLGYRVTGANVLTF. The V gene is TRBV5-1, the J gene TRBJ2-6; tentative D call: TRBD1 (6 bases). V gave up 4 bases and J gave up 2 bases, with 19 bases separating them. The CDR3 totals 18 residues. Germline V gene sequence: CDR1 SGHRS, CDR2 YFSETQ.

The chain recombines TRBV7-2 with TRBJ2-5; the D gene could be TRBD1 or TRBD2 (5 bases each). Germline CDR1 SGHTA, CDR2 FQGNSA. Trimming left V 5 bases short and J 2 bases short, with 12 bases between. This CDR3 contains 14 residues. Written as DNA, the CDR3 is TGTGCCAGCAGCCCGGGACCGATTCAAGAGACCCAGTACTTC. This encodes CASSPGPIQETQYF.

A few counts support this clonotype. The chain uses TRBV5-5 and TRBJ2-1, with TRBD2 matching over 12 bases. The CDR3 runs to 19 residues. V shed 3 bases, J shed 5 bases, and the junction held 15 bases outside the gene matches. Germline V gives CDR1 SGHKS, CDR2 YYEKEE (reference sequence). CDR3 DNA: TGTGCCAGCAGCTACGGGAAACCCGGACTAGCGGGAATGAACAATGAGCAGTTCTTC. It yields the protein CASSYGKPGLAGMNNEQFF.